The 21 T cell receptor beta chains below come from one sample, sequenced in a study of OX40 agonist ivuxolimab in advanced cancers. Profiling relied on immunoSEQ multiplex PCR, and the TCRdb table lists in-frame clones only, not all of them. This sample has about 10,000 clones; 63% occur once, and the top ten carry roughly 50%. The sample in question was CD4+ or CD8+ T cells sorted from blood, obtained in a trial of the OX40 agonist ivuxolimab. The receptor source for this set is an adult with an advanced solid tumor such as melanoma, head and neck, liver or kidney cancer.

This chain connects TRBV5-1 to TRBJ2-2; D is undetermined. Trimming left V 4 bases short and J 5 bases short, with 12 bases between. This CDR3 is built from 14 residues. Germline V gene lookup returns CDR1 SGHRS and CDR2 YFSETQ. The CDR3 spells CASSRWIGTGELFF. The CDR3 nucleotides read TGCGCCAGCAGCCGTTGGATCGGGACCGGGGAGCTGTTTTTT.

V gene TRBV27 combines with J gene TRBJ2-3; 7 positions agree with TRBD2. The CDR3 is 14 amino acids. With 9 bases clipped from V and 0 bases from J, the junction kept 6 bases outside the gene matches. Germline lookup yields CDR1 MNHEY and CDR2 SMNVEV (reference sequence). This CDR3 reads CASGTGGSTDTQYF. Here the CDR3 DNA reads TGTGCCAGTGGGACGGGAGGCAGCACAGATACGCAGTATTTT.

The CDR3 sequence is CASSQVGSGIDNEQFF. The DNA for the CDR3 is TGTGCCAGCAGCCAAGTAGGAAGCGGGATTGACAATGAGCAGTTCTTC. The chain has TRBV4-2 and TRBJ2-1; TRBD2 matches 7 bases. The CDR3 has 16 amino acids. CDR1 LGHNA and CDR2 YNFKEQ come from the germline V gene. J gave up 5 bases and V 1 base, and 8 bases lay outside the gene matches.

The gene calls are TRBV7-2 and TRBJ1-5, with no clear D. V was cut by 1 base and J by 7 bases, with 14 bases left in between. The CDR3 has 15 residues. Germline CDR1 and CDR2: SGHTA and FQGNSA. DNA of the CDR3: TGTGCCAGCAGCTTAGATTGGGGATGGGGACAGCCCCAGCATTTT. Protein sequence: CASSLDWGWGQPQHF.

The genes are TRBV14 and TRBJ2-5; 12 bases are a match to TRBD2. The length of the CDR3 is 17 residues. After removal of 3 bases from V and 2 bases from J, the junction contained 7 bases not matched to a gene. Germline-derived CDR1 and CDR2 are SGHDN and FVKESK. In nucleotides, the CDR3 is TGTGCCAGCAGCCACCAAGCCGGACTAGCGGGGCAAGAGACCCAGTACTTC. This gives the protein CASSHQAGLAGQETQYF.

The J gene is TRBJ2-7, the V gene TRBV6-5; the match to TRBD2 covers 9 bases. V dropped 2 bases and J dropped 3; count of bases not matched to a gene: 8. Germline values: CDR1 MNHEY, CDR2 SVGAGI. The CDR3 has 16 residues. In nucleotides, the CDR3 is TGTGCCAGCAGTTACGGCGAGACTAGCGGTCTCTACGAGCAGTACTTC. It specifies CASSYGETSGLYEQYF.

A few counts support this clone. The chain carries TRBV27 and TRBJ1-1; D is uncertain. Per germline, CDR1 MNHEY and CDR2 SMNVEV (reference sequence). V lost 9 bases, J lost 0 bases, and 11 bases lay in between. This CDR3 comprises 13 residues. This chain's CDR3 is CASAVGVNTEAFF. The CDR3 DNA follows: TGTGCCAGTGCCGTAGGAGTGAACACTGAAGCTTTCTTT.

This clone was counted between two and nine times. The chain carries TRBV12-5 and TRBJ2-7; D is unclear. Germline V gene lookup returns CDR1 LGHNT and CDR2 FRNRAP. V shed 6 bases and J shed 1 base, with 16 bases lying between them. The CDR3 totals 15 residues. The chain's CDR3 is CASGLVFGESYEQYF. The CDR3 nucleotides read TGTGCTAGTGGCCTGGTTTTTGGTGAATCCTACGAGCAGTACTTC.

The chain links TRBV5-1 to TRBJ2-1; D is possibly TRBD1 (6 bases). Trimming stripped 1 base from V and 10 bases from J, with 18 bases between. CDR1 is SGHRS and CDR2 is YFSETQ in the germline V gene. The CDR3 runs to 15 residues. Written as DNA, the CDR3 is TGCGCCAGCAGCTTGTCCCTTCTAGGGGGAATCGAGCAGTTCTTC. Its translation is CASSLSLLGGIEQFF.

J is TRBJ1-2 and V is TRBV5-1; the D is unclear. Trimming cost V 0 bases and J 0 bases, with 3 bases left between them. CDR1 is SGHRS, CDR2 YFSETQ, per germline. This CDR3 has 13 amino acids. The CDR3 sequence is CASSLGSNYGYTF. CDR3 in DNA: TGCGCCAGCAGCTTGGGATCTAACTATGGCTACACCTTC.

The chain combines TRBV5-6 with TRBJ1-5; D uncertain. The germline V and J ends were trimmed by 2 bases and 2 bases, with 5 bases remaining between them. CDR3 length: 13 residues. CDR1 is SGHDT and CDR2 is YYEEEE in the germline V gene. CDR3 nucleotide sequence: TGTGCCAGCAGCTTAATGGGCAATCAGCCCCAGCATTTT. Its translation: CASSLMGNQPQHF.

V is TRBV27 and J is TRBJ2-4, with 8 bases matching TRBD1. The germline CDR1 and CDR2 sequences are MNHEY and SMNVEV (reference sequence). The CDR3 covers 15 residues. The junction had 8 bases not matched to a gene; V was cut back by 5 bases and J by 5 bases. For the CDR3, the DNA is TGTGCCAGCAGTAGATCCGGGACAGGACAAAACATTCAGTACTTC. Translation gives CASSRSGTGQNIQYF.

By proportion, this clone is medium-sized (0.01 to 0.1%). The chain links TRBV13 to TRBJ2-1; D is possibly TRBD2 (5 bases). V shed 0 bases and J shed 7 bases, with 13 bases lying between them. CDR3 size: 15 residues. CDR1 and CDR2 from the germline V gene are PRHDT and FYEKMQ (reference sequence). The CDR3 sequence: CASSLGLGSVNEQFF. In DNA form, the CDR3 reads TGTGCCAGCAGCTTAGGGTTGGGGAGTGTGAATGAGCAGTTCTTC. The entire variable domain, with the rest obtained from reference TRBV13 and TRBJ2-1, is as follows: AAGVIQSPRHLIKEKRETATLKCYPIPRHDTVYWYQQGPGQDPQFLISFYEKMQSDKGSIPDRFSAQQFSDYHSELNMSSLELGDSALYFCASSLGLGSVNEQFFGPGTRLTVL.

The chain employs TRBV19 and TRBJ2-2; D not resolved. The CDR3 sequence is 13 residues long. Trimming stripped 2 bases from V and 4 bases from J, with 5 bases between. The V gene's germline CDR1 is LNHDA and CDR2 SQIVND (reference sequence). As DNA, the CDR3 is TGTGCCAGTAGTATATTAGGCACCGGGGAGCTGTTTTTT. It is translated as CASSILGTGELFF. Complete variable domain (other parts from reference TRBV19 and TRBJ2-2): DGGITQSPKYLFRKEGQNVTLSCEQNLNHDAMYWYRQDPGQGLRLIYYSQIVNDFQKGDIAEGYSVSREKKESFPLTVTSAQKNPTAFYLCASSILGTGELFFGEGSRLTVL.

This chain connects TRBV7-9 to TRBJ2-7; 7 bases map to TRBD2. V lost 5 bases and J lost 2; bases outside the gene matches: 12. Germline V gene sequence: CDR1 SEHNR, CDR2 FQNEAQ (reference sequence). The CDR3 totals 16 residues. The CDR3 region has the DNA TGTGCCAGCAGCCACACCATTAGCGGGCGAGCCTACGAGCAGTACTTC. It yields the protein CASSHTISGRAYEQYF. The entire variable domain, with the rest obtained from reference TRBV7-9 and TRBJ2-7, is as follows: DTGVSQNPRHKITKRGQNVTFRCDPISEHNRLYWYRQTLGQGPEFLTYFQNEAQLEKSRLLSDRFSAERPKGSFSTLEIQRTEQGDSAMYLCASSHTISGRAYEQYFGPGTRLTVT.

In its sample, this clone is large (0.1 to 1%). The genes are TRBV5-6 and TRBJ2-7; a possible D gene is TRBD1 (6 bases). The CDR3 has 15 amino acids. CDR1 and CDR2 from the germline V gene are SGHDT and YYEEEE. Trimming shortened V by 5 bases and J by 3 bases, and 18 bases separated the two germline ends. CDR3 coding DNA: TGTGCCAGCAGACTCACAGGGCTGGAGGACTACGAGCAGTACTTC. It yields the protein CASRLTGLEDYEQYF.

This clone was found a few times. At one end the junction does not follow the germline gene, possibly because of a read error. CDR3 residues: CATSAKREFTDTQYF. The DNA of the CDR3 is TGTGCCACCAGTGCGAAGCGGGAGTTTACAGATACGCAGTATTTT. The chain links TRBV2 to TRBJ2-3; 8 nucleotides agree with TRBD2. Germline CDR1 is SNHLY and CDR2 is FYNNEI. The CDR3 runs 15 residues.

This clone has more than one count but fewer than ten. This rearrangement joins TRBV19 to TRBJ2-1, with 7 bases matching TRBD2. Germline-derived CDR1 and CDR2 are LNHDA and SQIVND (reference sequence). The CDR3 runs to 14 residues. J was trimmed by 5 bases and V by 3 bases; bases with no gene match: 4. CDR3 loop: CASSIAGLNNEQFF. As DNA, the CDR3 is TGTGCCAGTAGTATTGCGGGACTAAACAATGAGCAGTTCTTC. Together with reference TRBV19 and TRBJ2-1, the CDR3 gives the full variable domain: DGGITQSPKYLFRKEGQNVTLSCEQNLNHDAMYWYRQDPGQGLRLIYYSQIVNDFQKGDIAEGYSVSREKKESFPLTVTSAQKNPTAFYLCASSIAGLNNEQFFGPGTRLTVL.

This sequence joins TRBV27 and TRBJ2-1; 8 bases align to TRBD2. In germline, CDR1 is MNHEY, CDR2 SMNVEV (reference sequence). Trimming at V came to 6 bases and at J to 4 bases, leaving 14 bases not matched to a gene. The CDR3 runs to 17 residues. The CDR3 DNA follows: TGTGCCAGCAGCCGGGCGGGAGCGGGAGTCGGTTACAATGAGCAGTTCTTC. As protein: CASSRAGAGVGYNEQFF.

This clone has only a few counts. The rearrangement joins TRBV27 to TRBJ1-5, with D uncertain. The V end was cut by 2 bases, the J end by 3 bases, with 8 bases between. Germline loops: CDR1 MNHEY, CDR2 SMNVEV (reference sequence). The CDR3 length is 14 residues. CDR3 bases: TGTGCCAGCAGTTTAGCCTCATCCAATCAGCCCCAGCATTTT. Amino acids: CASSLASSNQPQHF.

By proportion, this clone is medium-sized (0.01 to 0.1%). The chain combines TRBV27 with TRBJ1-5, with D tentatively TRBD1 (5 bases). The V and J ends lost 6 bases and 3 bases respectively, with 12 bases between them. The germline gives CDR1 MNHEY, CDR2 SMNVEV (reference sequence). There are 14 residues in the CDR3. This CDR3 is CASRAQANNQPQHF. Written as DNA, the CDR3 is TGTGCCAGCAGAGCACAGGCGAACAATCAGCCCCAGCATTTT.